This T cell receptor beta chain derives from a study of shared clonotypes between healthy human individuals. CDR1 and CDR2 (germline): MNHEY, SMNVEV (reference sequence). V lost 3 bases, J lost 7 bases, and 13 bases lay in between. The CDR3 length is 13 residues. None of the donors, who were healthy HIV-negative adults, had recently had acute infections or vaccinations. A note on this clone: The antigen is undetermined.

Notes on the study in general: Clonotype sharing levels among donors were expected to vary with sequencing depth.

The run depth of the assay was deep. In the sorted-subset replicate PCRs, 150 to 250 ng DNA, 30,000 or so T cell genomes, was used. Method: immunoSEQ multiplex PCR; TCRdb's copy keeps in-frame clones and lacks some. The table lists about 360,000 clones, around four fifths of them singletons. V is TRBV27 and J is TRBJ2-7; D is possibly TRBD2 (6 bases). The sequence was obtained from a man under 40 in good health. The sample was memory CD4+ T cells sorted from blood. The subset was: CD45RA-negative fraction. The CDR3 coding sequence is TGTGCCAGCAGTTTGGGACTCTGGGGGGAGCAGTACTTC. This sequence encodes CASSLGLWGEQYF.